The clone carrying this T cell receptor beta chain came up a few times. Its specificity is unknown. The read halts 3 residues ahead of the CDR3 end, with the missing end drawn from the germline J gene. This sample was included in a study of T cell clonality in common variable immunodeficiency. Study-wide points: TCRbeta clonality was increased in CVID versus healthy controls.

Germline lookup yields CDR1 SGHRS and CDR2 YFSETQ. The CDR3 totals 14 residues. Trimming cost V 3 bases and J 4 bases, with 11 bases left between them. This table comes from immunoSEQ multiplex PCR, and its TCRdb copy is limited to in-frame clones, with some not included. In total the sample includes tens of thousands of clones, none of them seen once. Both groups were predominantly of Caucasian heritage. The material sequenced was peripheral blood mononuclear cells. The receptor comes from a person aged 18 to 70 in good health. The genes are TRBV5-1 and TRBJ1-3; no reliable D call. CDR3 in amino acids: CASSSLGYGNTIYF. The covered CDR3 bases are TGCGCCAGCAGCTCACTAGGCTACGGAAACACC.